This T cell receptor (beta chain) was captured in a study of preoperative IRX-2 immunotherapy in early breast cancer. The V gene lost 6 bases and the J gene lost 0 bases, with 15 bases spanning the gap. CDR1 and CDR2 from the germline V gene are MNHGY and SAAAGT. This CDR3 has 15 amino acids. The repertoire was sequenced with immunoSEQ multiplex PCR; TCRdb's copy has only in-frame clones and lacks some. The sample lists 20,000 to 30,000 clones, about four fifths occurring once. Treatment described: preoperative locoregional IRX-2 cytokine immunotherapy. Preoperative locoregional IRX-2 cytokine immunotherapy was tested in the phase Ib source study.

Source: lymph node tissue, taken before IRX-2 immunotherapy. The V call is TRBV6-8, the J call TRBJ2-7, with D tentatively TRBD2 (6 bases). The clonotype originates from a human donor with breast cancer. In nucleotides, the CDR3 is TGTGCCAGCAGCCCAGGGACTGTGAGCTCCTACGAGCAGTACTTC. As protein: CASSPGTVSSYEQYF.